These T cell receptor beta chains were read from a single sample in a study of human versus mouse CDR3 diversity and MHC coevolution. Produced via immunoSEQ multiplex PCR; TCRdb's table is partial and in-frame only. The table lists roughly 80,000 clones, roughly 95% of them singletons, with over 1.3% in the top ten. Sequenced: naive CD4+ T cells from blood. All receptors come from a person between 25 and 69 years old in good health. Each CDR3 is given with its conserved first and last residue. Each record gives: clone size, J gene, D gene, V gene, CDR3 DNA, CDR3 protein. The D gene is left open where the match is weak. Clone size is given for some rows only: seen once, a few or many times, or a class if the clone is expanded.

NA	TRBJ2-3	NA	TRBV10-3	TGTGCCATCAGTGAAGGAGTCCCAGATACGCAGTATTTT	CAISEGVPDTQYF
NA	TRBJ2-7	NA	TRBV4-3	TGCGCCAGCAGCCAAGATAGCCGGGAATCCTACGAGCAGTACTTC	CASSQDSRESYEQYF
NA	TRBJ2-5	TRBD1	TRBV5-4	TGTGCCAGCAGTGCCCGGGACAGGGGCGAGACCCAGTACTTC	CASSARDRGETQYF
NA	TRBJ2-2	TRBD2	TRBV4-3	TGCGCCAGCAGCCAAGGCGGCGGGAGGGCCGGGGAGCTGTTTTTT	CASSQGGGRAGELFF
NA	TRBJ2-3	NA	TRBV9	TGTGCCAGCAGCCTCACATTCACAGATACGCAGTATTTT	CASSLTFTDTQYF
NA	TRBJ2-4	TRBD1	TRBV18	TGTGCCAGCTCACCACCAGGACAGGGTATCGGAAACATTCAGTACTTC	CASSPPGQGIGNIQYF
NA	TRBJ1-2	TRBD1	TRBV27	TGTGCCAGCAGTTTAGGGGTCAGGGGGCAAGGCTACACCTTC	CASSLGVRGQGYTF
NA	TRBJ1-5	NA	TRBV18	TGTGCCAGCTCACGAATGAGTAGCAATCAGCCCCAGCATTTT	CASSRMSSNQPQHF
NA	TRBJ2-2	NA	TRBV18	TGTGCCAGCTCCCCAGCGGCTAGCTGGAGGGGGGAGCTGTTTTTT	CASSPAASWRGELFF
few	TRBJ2-3	TRBD2	TRBV2	TGTGCCAGCAATAGACTAGCGGGGGGCACAGATACGCAGTATTTT	CASNRLAGGTDTQYF
NA	TRBJ2-5	NA	TRBV4-2	TGTGCCAGCAGCCAAGATAGGCTAGCAAGTGAGACCCAGTACTTC	CASSQDRLASETQYF
NA	TRBJ2-5	TRBD2	TRBV19	TGTGCCAGTAGTACGGGGACTAGGAGGGGAGAGACCCAGTACTTC	CASSTGTRRGETQYF
NA	TRBJ2-1	TRBD2	TRBV7-3	TGTGCCAGCAGCCCAGGGACTAGCGGAGAGCAGTTCTTC	CASSPGTSGEQFF
NA	TRBJ2-1	TRBD2	TRBV5-1	TGCGCCAGCAGCTTACTAGCGGGGGAATACAATGAGCAGTTCTTC	CASSLLAGEYNEQFF
NA	TRBJ1-1	NA	TRBV14	TGTGCCAGCAGCCAGGGCATGAACACTGAAGCTTTCTTT	CASSQGMNTEAFF
NA	TRBJ1-2	TRBD1	TRBV5-6	TGTGCCAGCAGCTTTGACAGGGTAGCTGGCTACACCTTC	CASSFDRVAGYTF
NA	TRBJ1-1	NA	TRBV28	TGTGCCAGCAAGTCAGGTGAAGCTTTCTTT	CASKSGEAFF
once	TRBJ2-7	NA	TRBV18	TGTGCCAGCTCTCGGGACTTCTCCCTCTCCTACGAGCAGTACTTC	CASSRDFSLSYEQYF
NA	TRBJ1-1	TRBD1	TRBV6-5	TGTGCCAGCAGTCTGGACAGGGTGAACACTGAAGCTTTCTTT	CASSLDRVNTEAFF
NA	TRBJ2-7	NA	TRBV7-3	TGTGCCAGCAGCCTAGACAGAAACGAGCAGTACTTC	CASSLDRNEQYF
NA	TRBJ2-5	TRBD2	TRBV7-2	TGTGCCAGCAGCCCGAGCGGGGGCCTCGACGGGACCCAGTACTTC	CASSPSGGLDGTQYF
NA	TRBJ1-5	NA	TRBV7-8	TGTGCCAGCAGCCTCACCGACAGCTCCAATCAGCCCCAGCATTTT	CASSLTDSSNQPQHF
NA	TRBJ1-2	NA	TRBV7-8	TGTGCCAGCAGCTTAGGTCCTCTGAGGGGCTACACCTTC	CASSLGPLRGYTF
few	TRBJ1-3	NA	TRBV7-2	TGTGCCAGCAGCCCCCTTTCAGCTAGCTCTGGAAACACCATATATTTT	CASSPLSASSGNTIYF
NA	TRBJ2-7	NA	TRBV9	TGTGCCAGCAGTACCCCGGAGGGCGAGCAGTACTTC	CASSTPEGEQYF
NA	TRBJ2-7	TRBD2	TRBV5-4	TGTGCCAGCAGCTTCCTATTAGCGGGGGGACCCTACGAGCAGTACTTC	CASSFLLAGGPYEQYF
NA	TRBJ2-6	TRBD1	TRBV6-5	TGTGCCAGCAGTCCTAGGGGGCTTGGGGCCAACGTCCTGACTTTC	CASSPRGLGANVLTF
NA	TRBJ2-2	NA	TRBV6-5	TGTGCCAGCAGCCAAAGAACAGGACAGACCGGGGAGCTGTTTTTT	CASSQRTGQTGELFF
NA	TRBJ1-3	NA	TRBV7-2	TGTGCCGGCAGTCCCGGGACACCGATACCCTCTGGAAACACCATATATTTT	CAGSPGTPIPSGNTIYF
NA	TRBJ2-7	TRBD1	TRBV28	TGTGCCAGCGTAGGGGGCGGGTACGAGCAGTACTTC	CASVGGGYEQYF
NA	TRBJ2-1	NA	TRBV29-1	TGCAGCGTTGAAGACCCCCGGGGTCCAACTACCTACAATGAGCAGTTCTTC	CSVEDPRGPTTYNEQFF
once	TRBJ1-1	NA	TRBV27	TGTGCCAGCAGTTTAAGGAGGCAGCTGCAAGCTTTCTTT	CASSLRRQLQAFF
NA	TRBJ1-2	NA	TRBV29-1	TGCAGCGTTGTAAGGGGACAAAGTGGCTACACCTTC	CSVVRGQSGYTF
NA	TRBJ2-7	TRBD1	TRBV6-4	TGTGCCAGCAGTGAGGGCTTACCGGGACAGAGCGACCAAATTCCCTACGAGCAGTACTTC	CASSEGLPGQSDQIPYEQYF
NA	TRBJ2-2	TRBD1	TRBV6-5	TGTGCCAGCAGTTACTCGAGACAGGGAATCCACGGGGAGCTGTTTTTT	CASSYSRQGIHGELFF
NA	TRBJ2-7	NA	TRBV27	TGTGCCAGCAGTTTAGGCAGGGTAGGCTACGAGCAGTACTTC	CASSLGRVGYEQYF
NA	TRBJ1-2	NA	TRBV18	TGTGCCAGCTCACCACGACTCGGGGAGTCTAACTATGGCTACACCTTC	CASSPRLGESNYGYTF
NA	TRBJ2-7	TRBD2	TRBV19	TGTGCCAGCACCTCGGTCGGGTGGGGGACTACCTACGAGCAGTACTTC	CASTSVGWGTTYEQYF
NA	TRBJ2-1	TRBD1	TRBV6-5	TGTGCCAGCAGGTCCGGGACAGGACTTTACAATGAGCAGTTCTTC	CASRSGTGLYNEQFF
NA	TRBJ1-1	NA	TRBV20-1	TGCAGTCCGCAAGCCCGTGAAGCTTTCTTT	CSPQAREAFF
NA	TRBJ2-3	TRBD2	TRBV18	TGTGCGACCGACCGGGGGGCAGATACGCAGTATTTT	CATDRGADTQYF
NA	TRBJ2-2	NA	TRBV5-5	TGTGCCAGCAGCTTGGCCGGGTGGGCCCAGGGCACCGGGGAGCTGTTTTTT	CASSLAGWAQGTGELFF
NA	TRBJ2-1	NA	TRBV6-6	TGTGCCAGCAGTTACCGGCCTTCAGGTGAGCAGTTCTTC	CASSYRPSGEQFF
NA	TRBJ2-2	NA	TRBV14	TGTGCCAGCAACAGACATGTGAACACCGGGGAGCTGTTTTTT	CASNRHVNTGELFF
NA	TRBJ2-7	NA	TRBV29-1	TGCAGCGCCTCAACAGGGAACTACTACGAGCAGTACTTC	CSASTGNYYEQYF
NA	TRBJ2-1	TRBD2	TRBV28	TGTGCCAGCAGTTTGCCTAGCGGCAATGAGCAGTTCTTC	CASSLPSGNEQFF
NA	TRBJ2-3	TRBD2	TRBV7-3	TGTGCCAGCAGCCTTACTAGCGGGAAAACAGATACGCAGTATTTT	CASSLTSGKTDTQYF
NA	TRBJ2-1	TRBD1	TRBV9	TGTGCCAGCAGCGTAGGTTCTACCGCCGGGGACAGTAAGTTCTTC	CASSVGSTAGDSKFF
NA	TRBJ1-2	NA	TRBV2	TGTGCCAGCAGGCAGGGGATTTCGTATGGCTACACCTTC	CASRQGISYGYTF
NA	TRBJ2-2	TRBD2	TRBV19	TGTGCCAGTAGTATGGGGGGGACCCCCACCGGGGAGCTGTTTTTT	CASSMGGTPTGELFF
NA	TRBJ1-1	NA	TRBV7-6	TGTGCCAGCAGCTCCCCGGGGGACACTGAAGCTTTCTTT	CASSSPGDTEAFF
NA	TRBJ2-3	TRBD2	TRBV27	TGTGCCAGCAGTTTATCGGCTAGCGGGCCCCGCACAGATACGCAGTATTTT	CASSLSASGPRTDTQYF
NA	TRBJ2-3	TRBD2	TRBV4-3	TGCGCCAGCAGCCAAGATCTAGCGGGCACAGATACGCAGTATTTT	CASSQDLAGTDTQYF
NA	TRBJ2-1	TRBD1	TRBV19	TGTGCCAGTATCCCGAGGACAGGGGGCTTTAATGAGCAGTTCTTC	CASIPRTGGFNEQFF
NA	TRBJ2-7	TRBD1	TRBV19	TGTGCCAGTAGACGTGGGACAGCCGAGGGCGAGCAGTACTTC	CASRRGTAEGEQYF